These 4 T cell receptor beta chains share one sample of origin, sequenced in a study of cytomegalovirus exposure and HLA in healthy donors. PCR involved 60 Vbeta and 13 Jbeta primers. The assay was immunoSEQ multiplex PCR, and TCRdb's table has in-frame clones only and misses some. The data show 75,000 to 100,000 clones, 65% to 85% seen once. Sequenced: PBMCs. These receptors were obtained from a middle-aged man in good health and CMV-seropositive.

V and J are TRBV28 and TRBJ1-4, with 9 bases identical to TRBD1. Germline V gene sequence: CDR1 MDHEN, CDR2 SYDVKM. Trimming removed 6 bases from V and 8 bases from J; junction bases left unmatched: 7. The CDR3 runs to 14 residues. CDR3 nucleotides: TGTGCCAGCAGCTCGGGACAGGGTGGGGAAAAACTGTTTTTT. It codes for CASSSGQGGEKLFF.

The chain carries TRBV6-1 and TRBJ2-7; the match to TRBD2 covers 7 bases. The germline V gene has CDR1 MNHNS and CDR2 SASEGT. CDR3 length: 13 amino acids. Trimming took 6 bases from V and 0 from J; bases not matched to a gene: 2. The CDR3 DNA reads TGTGCCAGCAGGGGGGGGGTCTCCTACGAGCAGTACTTC. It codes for CASRGGVSYEQYF.

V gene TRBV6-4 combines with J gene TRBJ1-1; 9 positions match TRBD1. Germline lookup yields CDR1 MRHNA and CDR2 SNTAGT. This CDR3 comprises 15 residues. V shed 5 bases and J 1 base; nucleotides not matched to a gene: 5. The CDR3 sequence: CASSSQGAGNTEAFF. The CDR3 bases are TGTGCCAGCAGTTCACAGGGGGCTGGGAACACTGAAGCTTTCTTT.

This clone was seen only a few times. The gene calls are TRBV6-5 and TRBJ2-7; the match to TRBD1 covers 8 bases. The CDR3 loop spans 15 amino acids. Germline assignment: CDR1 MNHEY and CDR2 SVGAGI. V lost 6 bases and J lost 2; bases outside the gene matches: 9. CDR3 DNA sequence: TGTGCCAGCAGACTTCCCGGGACAGGTCCCTACGAGCAGTACTTC. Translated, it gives CASRLPGTGPYEQYF.